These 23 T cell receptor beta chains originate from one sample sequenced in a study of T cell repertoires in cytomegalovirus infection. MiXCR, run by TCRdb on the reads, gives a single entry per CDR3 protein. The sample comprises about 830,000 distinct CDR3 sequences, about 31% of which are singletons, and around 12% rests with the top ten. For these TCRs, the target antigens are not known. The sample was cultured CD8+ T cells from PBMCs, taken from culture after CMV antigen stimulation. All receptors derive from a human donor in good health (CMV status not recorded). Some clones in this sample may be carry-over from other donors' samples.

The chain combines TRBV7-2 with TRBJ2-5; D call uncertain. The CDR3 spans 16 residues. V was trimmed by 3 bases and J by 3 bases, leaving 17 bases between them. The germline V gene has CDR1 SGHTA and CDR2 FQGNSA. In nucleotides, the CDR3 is TGTGCCAGCAGCTTGTCGGATGCACGGACGGAAGAGACCCAGTACTTC. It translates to CASSLSDARTEETQYF. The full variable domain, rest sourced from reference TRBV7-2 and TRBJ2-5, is GAGVSQSPSNKVTEKGKDVELRCDPISGHTALYWYRQSLGQGLEFLIYFQGNSAPDKSGLPSDRFSAERTGGSVSTLTIQRTQQEDSAVYLCASSLSDARTEETQYFGPGTRLLVL.

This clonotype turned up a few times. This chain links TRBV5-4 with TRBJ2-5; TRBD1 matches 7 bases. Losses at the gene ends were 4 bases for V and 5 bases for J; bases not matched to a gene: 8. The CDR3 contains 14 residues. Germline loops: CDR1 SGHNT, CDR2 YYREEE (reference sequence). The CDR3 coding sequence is TGTGCCAGCAGCCAGACAGGGTCGGGGGAGACCCAGTACTTC. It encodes CASSQTGSGETQYF.

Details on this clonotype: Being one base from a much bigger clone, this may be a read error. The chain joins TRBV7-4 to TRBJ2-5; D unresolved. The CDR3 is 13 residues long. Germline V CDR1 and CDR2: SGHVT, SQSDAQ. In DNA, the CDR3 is TGTGCCAACAGCCCCCCCACGGGAGAGACCCAGTACTTC. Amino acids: CANSPPTGETQYF.

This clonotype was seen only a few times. The CDR3 DNA sequence: TGTGCCAGCAGCTTAGGGAGGGCTGAAAAACTGTTTTTT. This codes for CASSLGRAEKLFF. V gene TRBV7-6 combines with J gene TRBJ1-4; D unresolved. The CDR3 consists of 13 residues. Germline V CDR1 and CDR2: SGHVS, FNYEAQ. Trimming cost V 1 base and J 7 bases, with 7 bases left between them.

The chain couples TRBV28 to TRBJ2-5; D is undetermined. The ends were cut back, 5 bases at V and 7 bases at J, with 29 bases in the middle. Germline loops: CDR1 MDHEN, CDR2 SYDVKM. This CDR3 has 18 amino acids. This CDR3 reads CASSTPGELERPWGTQYF. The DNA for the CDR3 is TGTGCCAGCAGTACCCCGGGCGAGTTGGAGCGACCCTGGGGGACCCAGTACTTC.

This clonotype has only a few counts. CDR3 sequence: CASSLAGDQQYV. The CDR3 coding sequence is TGTGCCAGCAGCTTAGCGGGGGACCAGCAGTACGTC. The chain combines TRBV7-9 with TRBJ2-7, with D perhaps being TRBD1 or TRBD2 (5 bases each). CDR3 length: 12 amino acids. Germline-derived CDR1 and CDR2 are SEHNR and FQNEAQ (reference sequence). Between the trimmed V and J ends, which lost 0 bases and 8 bases, there was a span of 8 bases.

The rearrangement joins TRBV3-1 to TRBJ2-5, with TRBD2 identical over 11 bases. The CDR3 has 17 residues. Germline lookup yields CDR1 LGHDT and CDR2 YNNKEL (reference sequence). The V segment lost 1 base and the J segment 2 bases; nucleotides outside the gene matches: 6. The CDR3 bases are TGTGCCAGCAGCCAAGTGTCGCCTAGCGGGGGGCAAGAGACCCAGTACTTC. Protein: CASSQVSPSGGQETQYF.

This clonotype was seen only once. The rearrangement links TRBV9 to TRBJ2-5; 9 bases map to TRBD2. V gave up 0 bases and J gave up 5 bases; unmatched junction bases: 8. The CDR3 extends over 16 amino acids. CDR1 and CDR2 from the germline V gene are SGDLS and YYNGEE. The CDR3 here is CASSVAKAGGLETQYF. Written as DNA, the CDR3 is TGTGCCAGCAGCGTAGCAAAGGCGGGGGGGTTGGAGACCCAGTACTTC. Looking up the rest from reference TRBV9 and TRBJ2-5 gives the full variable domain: DSGVTQTPKHLITATGQRVTLRCSPRSGDLSVYWYQQSLDQGLQFLIQYYNGEERAKGNILERFSAQQFPDLHSELNLSSLELGDSALYFCASSVAKAGGLETQYFGPGTRLLVL.

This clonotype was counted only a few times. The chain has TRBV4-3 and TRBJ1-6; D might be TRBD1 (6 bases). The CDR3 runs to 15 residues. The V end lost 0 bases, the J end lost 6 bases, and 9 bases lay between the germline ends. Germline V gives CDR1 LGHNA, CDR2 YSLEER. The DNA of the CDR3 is TGCGCCAGCAGCCAAGATCGGGGGCCTAATTCACCCCTCCACTTT. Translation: CASSQDRGPNSPLHF.

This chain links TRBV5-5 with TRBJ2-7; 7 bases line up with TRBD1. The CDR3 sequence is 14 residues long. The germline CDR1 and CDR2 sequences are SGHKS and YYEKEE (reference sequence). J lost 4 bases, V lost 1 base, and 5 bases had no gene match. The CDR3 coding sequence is TGTGCCAGCAGCTTGTTAGGGGGCAGGTACGAGCAGTACGTC. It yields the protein CASSLLGGRYEQYV.

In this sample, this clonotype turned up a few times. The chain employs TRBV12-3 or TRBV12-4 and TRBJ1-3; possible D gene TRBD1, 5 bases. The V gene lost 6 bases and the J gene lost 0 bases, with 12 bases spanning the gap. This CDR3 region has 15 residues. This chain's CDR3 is CASRLGTFSGNTIYF. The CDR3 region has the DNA TGTGCCAGCAGACTAGGGACGTTCTCTGGAAACACCATATATTTT.

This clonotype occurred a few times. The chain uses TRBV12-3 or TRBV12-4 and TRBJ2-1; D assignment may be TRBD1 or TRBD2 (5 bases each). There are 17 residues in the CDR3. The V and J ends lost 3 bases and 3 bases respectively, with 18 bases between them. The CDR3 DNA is TGTGCCAGCAGTTTCGGGGACGGTCGACGTGGCTACAATGAGCAGTTCTTC. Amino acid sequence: CASSFGDGRRGYNEQFF.

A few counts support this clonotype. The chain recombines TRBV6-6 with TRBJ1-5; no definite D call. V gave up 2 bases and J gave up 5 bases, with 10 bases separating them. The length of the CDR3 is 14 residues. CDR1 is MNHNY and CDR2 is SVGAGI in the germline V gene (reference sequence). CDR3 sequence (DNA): TGTGCCAGCAGTTACCCCGGCAGGCATCAGCCCCAGCATTTT. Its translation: CASSYPGRHQPQHF.

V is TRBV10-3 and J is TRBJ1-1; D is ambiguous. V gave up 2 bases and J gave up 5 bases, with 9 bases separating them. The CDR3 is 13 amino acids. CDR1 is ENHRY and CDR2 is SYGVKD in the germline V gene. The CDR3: CAISERWGTEAFF. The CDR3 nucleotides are TGTGCCATCAGTGAGCGATGGGGTACTGAAGCTTTCTTT.

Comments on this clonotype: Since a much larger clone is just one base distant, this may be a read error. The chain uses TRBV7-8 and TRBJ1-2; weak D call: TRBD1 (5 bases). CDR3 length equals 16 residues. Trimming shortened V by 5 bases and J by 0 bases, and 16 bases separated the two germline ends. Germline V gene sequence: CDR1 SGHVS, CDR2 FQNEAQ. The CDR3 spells CASSLAWGGPNYGYTF. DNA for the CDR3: TGTGCCAGCAGCCTCGCCTGGGGGGGACCTAACTATGGCTACACCTTC.

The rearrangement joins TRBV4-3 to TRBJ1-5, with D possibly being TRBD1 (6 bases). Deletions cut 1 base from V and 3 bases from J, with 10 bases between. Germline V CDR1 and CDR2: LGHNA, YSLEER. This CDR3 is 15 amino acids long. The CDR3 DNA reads TGCGCCAGCAGCCAAGGGTACAGGGACAATCAGCCCCAGCATTTT. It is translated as CASSQGYRDNQPQHF.

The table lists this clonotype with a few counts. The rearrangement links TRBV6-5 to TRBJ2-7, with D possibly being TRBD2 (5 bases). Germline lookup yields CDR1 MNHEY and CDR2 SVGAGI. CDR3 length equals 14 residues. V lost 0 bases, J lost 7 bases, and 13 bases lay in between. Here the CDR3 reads CASSYSLEPGEQYF. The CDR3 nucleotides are TGTGCCAGCAGTTACTCTTTGGAACCGGGGGAGCAGTACTTC.

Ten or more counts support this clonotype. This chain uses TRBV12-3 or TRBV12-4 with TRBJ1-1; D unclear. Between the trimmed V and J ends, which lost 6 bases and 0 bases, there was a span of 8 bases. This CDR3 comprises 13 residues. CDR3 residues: CASSRHLNTEAFF. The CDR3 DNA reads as TGTGCCAGCAGCAGACATCTGAACACTGAAGCTTTCTTT.

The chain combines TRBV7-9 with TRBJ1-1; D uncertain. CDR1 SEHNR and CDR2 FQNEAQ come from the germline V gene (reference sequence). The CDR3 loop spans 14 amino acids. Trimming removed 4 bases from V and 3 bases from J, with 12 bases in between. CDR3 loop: CASSSTQSYTEAFF. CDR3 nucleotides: TGTGCCAGCAGCTCTACTCAGAGTTACACTGAAGCTTTCTTT.

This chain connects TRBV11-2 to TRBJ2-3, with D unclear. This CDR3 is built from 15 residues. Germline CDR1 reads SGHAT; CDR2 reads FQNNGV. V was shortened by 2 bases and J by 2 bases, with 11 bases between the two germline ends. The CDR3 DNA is TGTGCCAGCAGCTTAAGGCCCTCGCCCACAGATACGCAGTATTTT. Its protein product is CASSLRPSPTDTQYF.

The DNA for the CDR3 is TGTGCCAGCAGTTACTCGGTGCGGTACTCCTACAATGAGCAGTTCTTC. It specifies CASSYSVRYSYNEQFF. The rearrangement joins TRBV6-2 or TRBV6-3 to TRBJ2-1; D unresolved. Germline V gene lookup returns CDR1 MNHEY and CDR2 SVGEGT. The CDR3 consists of 16 residues. The V end lost 0 bases, the J end lost 0 bases, and 9 bases lay between the germline ends.

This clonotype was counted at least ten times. The CDR3 region has the DNA TGCAGTGCTAGGAGGAGGGCAGGGGGCGAGAACACTGAAGCTTTCTTT. It translates to CSARRRAGGENTEAFF. The rearrangement joins TRBV20-1 to TRBJ1-1; the match to TRBD1 covers 8 bases. Germline values: CDR1 DFQATT, CDR2 SNEGSKA (reference sequence). This CDR3 spans 16 amino acids. Unmatched junction bases numbered 10, after V lost 3 bases and J lost 1 base.

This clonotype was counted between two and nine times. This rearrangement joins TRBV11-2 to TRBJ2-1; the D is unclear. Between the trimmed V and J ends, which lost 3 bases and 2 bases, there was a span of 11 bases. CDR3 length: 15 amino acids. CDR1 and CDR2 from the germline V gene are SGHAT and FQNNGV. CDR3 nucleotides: TGTGCCAGCAGCTTCTGGGATTCGGCCTACAATGAGCAGTTCTTC. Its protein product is CASSFWDSAYNEQFF. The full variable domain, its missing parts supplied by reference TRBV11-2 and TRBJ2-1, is EAGVAQSPRYKIIEKRQSVAFWCNPISGHATLYWYQQILGQGPKLLIQFQNNGVVDDSQLPKDRFSAERLKGVDSTLKIQPAKLEDSAVYLCASSFWDSAYNEQFFGPGTRLTVL.